A single sample is the source of the 17 T cell receptor beta chains below, sequenced in a study of T-cell reconstitution after alpha-beta-depleted transplantation in children. Unique molecular identifiers tagged the TCRbeta library. A single record per CDR3 protein comes from TCRdb applying MiXCR to the PCR reads. The repertoire has about 500,000 distinct CDR3 sequences, about 31% of them found once; the top ten carry less than 2.5%. Source: PBMCs from the stem cell graft donor, taken from the stem cell graft. Receptors were obtained from a human donor who donated a stem cell graft to a child with aplastic anemia.

The CDR3 here is CNRTSDTDTQYF. CDR3 bases: TGCAACAGAACTAGCGACACAGATACGCAGTATTTT. The chain links TRBV29-1 to TRBJ2-3; 7 bases agree with TRBD2. This CDR3 contains 12 residues. In germline, CDR1 is SQVTM, CDR2 ANQGSEA.

J is TRBJ2-1 and V is TRBV20-1; TRBD2 matches 7 bases. This CDR3 has 16 residues. Germline loops: CDR1 DFQATT, CDR2 SNEGSKA (reference sequence). V lost 3 bases and J lost 0; bases outside the gene matches: 8. The CDR3 protein is CSARGRGGSSYNEQFF. The CDR3 DNA reads as TGCAGTGCTAGGGGGCGGGGCGGGAGCTCCTACAATGAGCAGTTCTTC.

This clonotype was counted only a few times. This chain uses TRBV14 with TRBJ2-7; 9 nucleotides line up with TRBD1. This CDR3 is 15 amino acids long. With V trimmed by 5 bases and J by 2 bases, 7 bases remained unmatched. CDR1 and CDR2 from the germline V gene are SGHDN and FVKESK. This CDR3 reads CASSAGTGWAYEQYV. Written as DNA, the CDR3 is TGTGCCAGCAGCGCCGGGACAGGGTGGGCCTACGAGCAGTACGTC.

The chain links TRBV6-1 to TRBJ1-1; unclear D gene. There are 15 residues in the CDR3. V was cut by 6 bases and J by 4 bases, with 18 bases left in between. Germline values: CDR1 MNHNS, CDR2 SASEGT. DNA for the CDR3: TGTGCCAGCAGCCAATCCGTAGACACCGGCACTGAAGCTTTCTTT. Translating gives CASSQSVDTGTEAFF.

Worth noting for this clonotype: Possible read error: a much larger clone is one base away. This chain joins TRBV5-1 and TRBJ1-1; no clear D gene. The CDR3 sequence is 14 residues long. CDR1 and CDR2 from the germline V gene are SGHRS and YFSETQ. In nucleotides, the CDR3 is TGCGCCAGCAGCCTCGAGGGTATGAACACTGACGCTTTCTTT. Its translation is CASSLEGMNTDAFF.

This rearrangement joins TRBV15 to TRBJ1-1; D gene uncertain. The CDR3 is 13 amino acids. Germline CDR1 is LNHNV and CDR2 is YYDKDF (reference sequence). Trimming shortened V by 0 bases and J by 11 bases, and 13 bases separated the two germline ends. CDR3 residues: CATSRDRTPRAFF. The CDR3 bases are TGTGCCACCAGCAGAGACCGGACCCCGAGGGCTTTCTTT.

CDR3 DNA sequence: TGTGCCAGTAGTATATTCGTTAGCGGGATCAACAATGAGCAGTTCTTC. Encoded protein: CASSIFVSGINNEQFF. The chain recombines TRBV19 with TRBJ2-1, with TRBD2 identical over 8 bases. The junction had 8 bases not matched to a gene; V was cut back by 2 bases and J by 5 bases. Per the germline V gene, CDR1 is LNHDA and CDR2 is SQIVND (reference sequence). The CDR3 runs to 16 residues.

This clonotype has more than one count but fewer than ten. CDR3 loop: CATSRAGGLAKNIQYF. DNA of the CDR3: TGTGCCACCAGCAGAGCCGGCGGGCTAGCCAAAAACATTCAGTACTTC. V usage is TRBV15 and J usage is TRBJ2-4; D is perhaps TRBD2 (5 bases). The CDR3 is 16 amino acids. Germline-derived CDR1 and CDR2 are LNHNV and YYDKDF (reference sequence). V was clipped by 1 base and J by 0 bases, with 10 bases between them.

The genes are TRBV20-1 and TRBJ1-5, with TRBD1 matching over 8 bases. The CDR3 consists of 16 residues. The junction had 13 bases not matched to a gene; V was cut back by 3 bases and J by 6 bases. Germline V gene lookup returns CDR1 DFQATT and CDR2 SNEGSKA (reference sequence). The CDR3 region has the DNA TGCAGTGCTAGGGCCCTAGGACAGGGAACTGGTCAGCCCCAGCATTTT. Amino acids: CSARALGQGTGQPQHF.

This clonotype was picked up a small number of times. The chain links TRBV29-1 to TRBJ1-1, with D hard to call. The V gene lost 5 bases and the J gene lost 1 base, with 5 bases spanning the gap. The CDR3 totals 11 residues. CDR1 and CDR2 from the germline V gene are SQVTM and ANQGSEA. In DNA form, the CDR3 reads TGCAGCGTTAACAAGAACACTGAAGCTTTCTTT. This encodes CSVNKNTEAFF.

The chain is built from TRBV5-1 and TRBJ2-7; TRBD1 agrees at 9 bases. This CDR3 contains 15 residues. Germline V CDR1 and CDR2: SGHRS, YFSETQ. Trimming removed 5 bases from V and 3 bases from J; junction bases left unmatched: 9. DNA of the CDR3: TGCGCCAGCAGGGTGGGGACAGGGCAATTCTACGAGCAGTACTTC. Translating gives CASRVGTGQFYEQYF. The full variable domain, with the rest looked up from reference TRBV5-1 and TRBJ2-7, is KAGVTQTPRYLIKTRGQQVTLSCSPISGHRSVSWYQQTPGQGLQFLFEYFSETQRNKGNFPGRFSGRQFSNSRSEMNVSTLELGDSALYLCASRVGTGQFYEQYFGPGTRLTVT.

This sequence joins TRBV10-3 and TRBJ2-3; 8 bases map to TRBD2. This CDR3 region has 17 residues. The V gene's germline CDR1 is ENHRY and CDR2 SYGVKD. Unmatched junction bases numbered 5, after V lost 0 bases and J lost 0 bases. The CDR3 loop reads CAISESTSSGSTDTQYF. In DNA, the CDR3 is TGTGCCATCAGTGAGTCGACCTCTAGCGGGAGCACAGATACGCAGTATTTT.

This sequence joins TRBV11-1 and TRBJ2-5; no reliable D call. Per germline, CDR1 SGHAT and CDR2 FQDESV (reference sequence). V lost 5 bases to trimming and J lost 5 bases, with 9 bases between them. The CDR3 is 12 residues long. The CDR3 loop reads CASSPYEETQYF. For the CDR3, the DNA is TGTGCCAGCAGCCCCTATGAGGAGACCCAGTACTTC.

The rearrangement joins TRBV7-6 to TRBJ2-7; TRBD2 agrees at 9 bases. Germline values: CDR1 SGHVS, CDR2 FNYEAQ. This CDR3 comprises 17 residues. Trimming removed 1 base from V and 4 bases from J; junction bases left unmatched: 11. This CDR3 reads CASSLVQTSGVGYEQYF. CDR3 bases: TGTGCCAGCAGCTTAGTTCAGACTAGCGGAGTAGGATACGAGCAGTACTTC.

The chain carries TRBV3-1 and TRBJ2-1; 8 bases are a match to TRBD2. V was clipped by 2 bases and J by 7 bases; unmatched bases: 10. The germline V gene encodes CDR1 LGHDT and CDR2 YNNKEL (reference sequence). This CDR3 spans 16 amino acids. Written as DNA, the CDR3 is TGTGCCAGCAGCCAATTCTCTAGCGGGTCTGGAAATGAGCAGTTCTTC. As protein: CASSQFSSGSGNEQFF.

For the CDR3, the DNA is TGTGCCAGCAGCGGGACAGATCTTTTAGCTGGGGCCAACGTCCTGACTTTC. Translated, it gives CASSGTDLLAGANVLTF. The V call is TRBV12-3 or TRBV12-4, the J call TRBJ2-6, with TRBD1 identical over 7 bases. This CDR3 spans 17 amino acids. The V gene end was trimmed by 6 bases and the J gene end by 2 bases; junction bases not matched to a gene: 10.

V usage is TRBV12-3 or TRBV12-4 and J usage is TRBJ1-2, with TRBD1 matching 7 bases. Trimming cost V 3 bases and J 6 bases; bases outside gene matches: 4. The CDR3 extends over 13 amino acids. CDR3 DNA sequence: TGTGCCAGCAGTTTTAGAGGGGGCCATGGCTACACCTTC. Protein: CASSFRGGHGYTF.